This entry concerns a single TCR beta chain. No antigen is known for it. Beta-chain TCR CDR3 regions were amplified from RNA transcripts. First-round RT-PCR employed HTBI primers, with a second-round multiplex PCR after it. TCRdb reprocessed the multiplex PCR reads with MiXCR, giving one entry per CDR3 protein. The sample holds around 670,000 distinct CDR3 sequences; 40% are singletons and the top ten take about 40%. The source of the sample is a study of Graves' ophthalmopathy and Graves' hyperthyroidism. Deletions cut 6 bases from V and 3 bases from J, with 14 bases between. The CDR3 spans 14 residues. Germline V CDR1 and CDR2: ENHRY, SYGVKD. Overall study findings and caveats: An approximately 80% specificity and 85% to 90% sensitivity were achieved by a 13-signature model that separated ophthalmopathy from stable hyperthyroidism. Most expanded clonotypes in thyroid above 0.001 frequency also showed up in blood.

Active ophthalmopathy (CAS at least 3, NOSPECS at least 4), lasting under 3 months. The sequence was collected from an adult man with Graves' ophthalmopathy. The sample taken for sequencing was peripheral blood. The V and J genes are TRBV10-3 and TRBJ1-1; weak D call: TRBD1 (6 bases). DNA for the CDR3: TGTGCCATCAGGCTAGGGGGGCCTTACACTGAAGCTTTCTTT. Translated: CAIRLGGPYTEAFF.